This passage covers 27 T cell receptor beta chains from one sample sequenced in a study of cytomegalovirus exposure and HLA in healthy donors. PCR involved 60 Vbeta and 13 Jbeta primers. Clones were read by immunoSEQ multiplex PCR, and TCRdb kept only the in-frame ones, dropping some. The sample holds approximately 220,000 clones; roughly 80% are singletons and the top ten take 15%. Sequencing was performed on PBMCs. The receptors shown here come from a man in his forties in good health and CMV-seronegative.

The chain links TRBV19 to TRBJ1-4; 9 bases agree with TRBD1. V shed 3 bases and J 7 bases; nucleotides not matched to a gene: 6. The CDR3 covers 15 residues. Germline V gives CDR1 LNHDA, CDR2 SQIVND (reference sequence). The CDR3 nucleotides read TGTGCCAGTAGTATTGGGACAGGGATGGGTGAAAAACTGTTTTTT. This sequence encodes CASSIGTGMGEKLFF.

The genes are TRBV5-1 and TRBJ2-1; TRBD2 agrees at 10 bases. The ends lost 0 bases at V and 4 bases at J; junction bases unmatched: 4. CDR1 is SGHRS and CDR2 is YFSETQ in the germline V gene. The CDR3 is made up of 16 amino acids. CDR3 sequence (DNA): TGCGCCAGCAGCTTGGAGGGGACTAGCGAATACAATGAGCAGTTCTTC. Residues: CASSLEGTSEYNEQFF. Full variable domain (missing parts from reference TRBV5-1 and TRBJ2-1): KAGVTQTPRYLIKTRGQQVTLSCSPISGHRSVSWYQQTPGQGLQFLFEYFSETQRNKGNFPGRFSGRQFSNSRSEMNVSTLELGDSALYLCASSLEGTSEYNEQFFGPGTRLTVL.

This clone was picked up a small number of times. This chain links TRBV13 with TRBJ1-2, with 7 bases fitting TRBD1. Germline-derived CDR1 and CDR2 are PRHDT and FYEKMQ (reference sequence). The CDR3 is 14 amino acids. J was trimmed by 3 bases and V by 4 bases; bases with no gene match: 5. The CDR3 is CASSSRQGHYGYTF. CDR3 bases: TGTGCCAGCAGCTCTCGACAGGGCCACTATGGCTACACCTTC.

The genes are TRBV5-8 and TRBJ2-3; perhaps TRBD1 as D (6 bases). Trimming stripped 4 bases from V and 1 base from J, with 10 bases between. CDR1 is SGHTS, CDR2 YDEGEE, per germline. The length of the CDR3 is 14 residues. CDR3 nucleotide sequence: TGTGCCAGCAGCCTCCGACAGGGCACAGATACGCAGTATTTT. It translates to CASSLRQGTDTQYF.

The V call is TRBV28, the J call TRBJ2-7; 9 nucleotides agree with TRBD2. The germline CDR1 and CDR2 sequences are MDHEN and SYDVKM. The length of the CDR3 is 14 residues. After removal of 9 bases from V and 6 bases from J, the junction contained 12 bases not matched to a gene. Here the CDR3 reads CASSPGGRASEQYF. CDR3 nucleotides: TGTGCCAGTTCCCCAGGCGGGAGGGCCTCCGAGCAGTACTTC.

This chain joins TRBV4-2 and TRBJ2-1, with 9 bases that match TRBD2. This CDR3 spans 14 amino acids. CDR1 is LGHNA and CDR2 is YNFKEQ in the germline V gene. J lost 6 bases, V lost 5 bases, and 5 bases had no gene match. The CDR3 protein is CASSVSGGVNEQFF. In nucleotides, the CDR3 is TGTGCCAGCAGCGTTAGCGGGGGAGTCAATGAGCAGTTCTTC.

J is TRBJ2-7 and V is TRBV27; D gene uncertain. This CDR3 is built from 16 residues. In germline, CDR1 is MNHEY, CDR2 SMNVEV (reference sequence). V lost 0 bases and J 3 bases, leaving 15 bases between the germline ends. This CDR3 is CASSLSYSYKNYEQYF. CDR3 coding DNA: TGTGCCAGCAGTTTATCGTACAGCTACAAAAACTACGAGCAGTACTTC.

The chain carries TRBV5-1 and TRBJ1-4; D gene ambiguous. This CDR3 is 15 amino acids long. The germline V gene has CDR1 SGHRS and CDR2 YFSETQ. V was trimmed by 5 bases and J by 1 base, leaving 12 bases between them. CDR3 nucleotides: TGCGCCAGCAGGTCCCTGGGAGAAACTAATGAAAAACTGTTTTTT. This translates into CASRSLGETNEKLFF.

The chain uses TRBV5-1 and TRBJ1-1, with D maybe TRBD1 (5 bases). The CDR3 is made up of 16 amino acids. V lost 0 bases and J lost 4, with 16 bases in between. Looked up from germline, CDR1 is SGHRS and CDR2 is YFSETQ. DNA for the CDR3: TGCGCCAGCAGCTTGGATTTTGTCGGGGGGGTCACTGAAGCTTTCTTT. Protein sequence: CASSLDFVGGVTEAFF.

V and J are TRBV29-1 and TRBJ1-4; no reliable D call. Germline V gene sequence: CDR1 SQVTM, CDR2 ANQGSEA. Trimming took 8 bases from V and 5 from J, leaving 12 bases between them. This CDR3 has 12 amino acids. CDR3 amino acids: CSTRDGNEKLFF. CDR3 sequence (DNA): TGCAGCACCCGCGACGGGAATGAAAAACTGTTTTTT.

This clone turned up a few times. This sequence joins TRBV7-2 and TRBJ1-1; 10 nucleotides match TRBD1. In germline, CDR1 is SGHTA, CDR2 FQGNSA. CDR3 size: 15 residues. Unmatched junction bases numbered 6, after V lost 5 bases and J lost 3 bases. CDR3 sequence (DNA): TGTGCCAGCAGCCAAACCGGGACAGGGGACACTGAAGCTTTCTTT. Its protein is CASSQTGTGDTEAFF.

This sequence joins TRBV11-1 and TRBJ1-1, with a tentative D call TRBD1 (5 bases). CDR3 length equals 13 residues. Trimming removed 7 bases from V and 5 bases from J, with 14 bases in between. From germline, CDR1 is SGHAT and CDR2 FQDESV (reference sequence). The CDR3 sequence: CASTYGRGTEAFF. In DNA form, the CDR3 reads TGTGCCAGCACCTACGGGCGGGGGACTGAAGCTTTCTTT.

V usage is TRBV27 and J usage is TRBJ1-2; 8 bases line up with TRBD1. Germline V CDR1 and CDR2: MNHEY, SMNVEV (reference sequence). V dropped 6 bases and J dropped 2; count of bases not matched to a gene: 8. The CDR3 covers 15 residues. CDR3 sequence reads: CASSSSRGPNYGYTF. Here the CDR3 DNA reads TGTGCCAGCAGCAGTAGCAGGGGGCCCAACTATGGCTACACCTTC.

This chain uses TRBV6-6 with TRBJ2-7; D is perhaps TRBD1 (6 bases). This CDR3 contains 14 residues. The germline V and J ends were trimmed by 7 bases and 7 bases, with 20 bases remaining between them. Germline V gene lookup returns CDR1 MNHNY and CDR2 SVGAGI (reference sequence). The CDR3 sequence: CASKGAGVSREQYF. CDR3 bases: TGTGCCAGCAAGGGTGCAGGGGTCTCGAGGGAGCAGTACTTC.

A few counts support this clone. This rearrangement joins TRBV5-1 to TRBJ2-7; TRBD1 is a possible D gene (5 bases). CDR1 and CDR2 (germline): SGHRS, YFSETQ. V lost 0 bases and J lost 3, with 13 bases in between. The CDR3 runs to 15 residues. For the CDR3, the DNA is TGCGCCAGCAGCTTGGGGCAGGGTCTTCACTACGAGCAGTACTTC. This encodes CASSLGQGLHYEQYF.

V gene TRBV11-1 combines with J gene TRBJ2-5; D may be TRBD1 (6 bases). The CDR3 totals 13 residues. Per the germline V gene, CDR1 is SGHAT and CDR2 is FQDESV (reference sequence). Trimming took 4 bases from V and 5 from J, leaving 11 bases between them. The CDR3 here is CASSSTGLETQYF. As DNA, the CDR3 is TGTGCCAGCAGCTCCACAGGGTTGGAGACCCAGTACTTC.

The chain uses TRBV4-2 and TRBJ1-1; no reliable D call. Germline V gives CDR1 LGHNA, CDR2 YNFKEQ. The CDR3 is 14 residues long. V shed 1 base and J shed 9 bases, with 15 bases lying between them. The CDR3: CASSQGSLRGKAFF. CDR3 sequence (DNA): TGTGCCAGCAGCCAAGGGAGTTTACGAGGGAAAGCTTTCTTT.

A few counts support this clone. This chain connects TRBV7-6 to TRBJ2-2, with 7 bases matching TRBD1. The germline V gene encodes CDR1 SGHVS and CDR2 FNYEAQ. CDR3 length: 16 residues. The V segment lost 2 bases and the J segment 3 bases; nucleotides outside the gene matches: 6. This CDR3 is CASSLRTRGYTGELFF. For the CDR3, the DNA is TGTGCCAGCAGCTTAAGGACCAGGGGGTACACCGGGGAGCTGTTTTTT.

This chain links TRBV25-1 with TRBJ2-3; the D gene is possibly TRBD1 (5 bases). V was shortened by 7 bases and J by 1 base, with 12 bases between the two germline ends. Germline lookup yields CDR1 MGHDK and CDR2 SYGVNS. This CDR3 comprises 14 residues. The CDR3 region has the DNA TGTGCCAGCATGGGGCGTATCGGCACAGATACGCAGTATTTT. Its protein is CASMGRIGTDTQYF.

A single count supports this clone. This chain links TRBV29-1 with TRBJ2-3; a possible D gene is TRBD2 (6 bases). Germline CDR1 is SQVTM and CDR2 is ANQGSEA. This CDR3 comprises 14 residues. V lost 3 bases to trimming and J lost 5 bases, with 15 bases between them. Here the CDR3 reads CSVELAHRRDTQYF. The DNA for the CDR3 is TGCAGCGTTGAGCTAGCGCATCGCCGAGATACGCAGTATTTT.

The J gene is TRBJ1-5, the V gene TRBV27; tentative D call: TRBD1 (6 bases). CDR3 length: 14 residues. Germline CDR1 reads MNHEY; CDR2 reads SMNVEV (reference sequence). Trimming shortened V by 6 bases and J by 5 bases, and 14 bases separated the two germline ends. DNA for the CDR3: TGTGCCAGCAGGGGATGGGGACACGATCAGCCCCAGCATTTT. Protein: CASRGWGHDQPQHF.

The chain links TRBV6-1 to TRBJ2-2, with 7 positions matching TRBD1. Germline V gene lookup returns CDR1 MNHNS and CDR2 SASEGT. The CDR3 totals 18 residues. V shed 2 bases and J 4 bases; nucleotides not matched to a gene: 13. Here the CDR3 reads CASSEFPRTGPGTGELFF. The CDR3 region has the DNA TGTGCCAGCAGTGAATTCCCCCGGACAGGACCTGGCACCGGGGAGCTGTTTTTT.

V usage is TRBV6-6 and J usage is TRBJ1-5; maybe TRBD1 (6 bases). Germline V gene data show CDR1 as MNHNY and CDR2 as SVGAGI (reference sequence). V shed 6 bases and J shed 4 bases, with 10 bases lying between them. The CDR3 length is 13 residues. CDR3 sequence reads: CASRPGQNQPQHF. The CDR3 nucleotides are TGTGCCAGCAGACCGGGACAAAATCAGCCCCAGCATTTT.

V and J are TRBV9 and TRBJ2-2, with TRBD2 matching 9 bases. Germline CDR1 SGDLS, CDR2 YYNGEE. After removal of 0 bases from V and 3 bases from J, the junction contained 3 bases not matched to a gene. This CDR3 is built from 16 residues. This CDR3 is CASSVAQRGDTGELFF. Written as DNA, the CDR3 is TGTGCCAGCAGCGTAGCCCAGCGGGGGGACACCGGGGAGCTGTTTTTT.

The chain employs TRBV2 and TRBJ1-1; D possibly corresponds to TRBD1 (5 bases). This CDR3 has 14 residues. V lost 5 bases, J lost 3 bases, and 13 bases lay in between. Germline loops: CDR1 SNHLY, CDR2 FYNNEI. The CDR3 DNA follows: TGTGCCAGCAGTCCCACTCGGGGGTACACTGAAGCTTTCTTT. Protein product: CASSPTRGYTEAFF.

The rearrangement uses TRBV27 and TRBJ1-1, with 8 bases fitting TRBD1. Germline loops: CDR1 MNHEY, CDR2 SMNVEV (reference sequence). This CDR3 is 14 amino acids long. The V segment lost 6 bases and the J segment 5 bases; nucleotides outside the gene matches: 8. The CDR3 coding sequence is TGTGCCAGCAGCTACGGACAGGGTGGAACTGAAGCTTTCTTT. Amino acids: CASSYGQGGTEAFF.

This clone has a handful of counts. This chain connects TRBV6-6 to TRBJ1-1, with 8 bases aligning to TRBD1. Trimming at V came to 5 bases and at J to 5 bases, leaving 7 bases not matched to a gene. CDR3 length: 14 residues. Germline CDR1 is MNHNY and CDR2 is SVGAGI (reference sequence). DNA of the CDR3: TGTGCCAGCAGTGGACAGGGTCGAGGGACTGAAGCTTTCTTT. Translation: CASSGQGRGTEAFF.